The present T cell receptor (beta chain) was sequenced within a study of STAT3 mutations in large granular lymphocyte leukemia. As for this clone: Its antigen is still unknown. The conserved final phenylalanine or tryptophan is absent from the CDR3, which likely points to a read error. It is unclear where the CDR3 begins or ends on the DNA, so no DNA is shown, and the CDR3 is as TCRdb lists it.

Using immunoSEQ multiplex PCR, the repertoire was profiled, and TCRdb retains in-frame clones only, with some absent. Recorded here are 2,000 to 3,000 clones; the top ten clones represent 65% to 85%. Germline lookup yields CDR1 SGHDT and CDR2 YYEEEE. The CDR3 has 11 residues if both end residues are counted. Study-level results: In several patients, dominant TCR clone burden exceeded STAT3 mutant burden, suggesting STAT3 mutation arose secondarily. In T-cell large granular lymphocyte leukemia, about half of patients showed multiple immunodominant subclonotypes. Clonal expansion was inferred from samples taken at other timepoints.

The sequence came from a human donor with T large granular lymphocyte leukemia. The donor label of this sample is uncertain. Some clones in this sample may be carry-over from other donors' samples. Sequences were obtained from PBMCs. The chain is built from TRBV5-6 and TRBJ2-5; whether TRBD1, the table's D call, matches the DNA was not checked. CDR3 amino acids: CASSLSQGFET.